This passage covers 29 T cell receptor beta chains from one sample sequenced in a study of blood T cell repertoires in COVID-19. This table comes from immunoSEQ multiplex PCR, and its TCRdb copy is limited to in-frame clones, with some not included. This table holds approximately 120,000 clones, roughly 87% found once. Material: peripheral blood. The origin of the receptors is an elderly woman with acute or convalescent COVID-19.

The rearrangement uses TRBV28 and TRBJ1-5; no reliable D call. The CDR3 runs to 13 residues. The germline V gene encodes CDR1 MDHEN and CDR2 SYDVKM. V was shortened by 6 bases and J by 6 bases, with 12 bases between the two germline ends. CDR3: CASSPPSGQPQHF. The CDR3 bases are TGTGCCAGCAGCCCTCCCAGTGGTCAGCCCCAGCATTTT.

The CDR3 is CASRGDTINEKLFF. For the CDR3, the DNA is TGTGCCAGCAGGGGGGACACAATTAATGAAAAACTGTTTTTT. The rearrangement links TRBV6-5 to TRBJ1-4; a possible D gene is TRBD1 (6 bases). In germline, CDR1 is MNHEY, CDR2 SVGAGI. Trimming pared 6 bases from V and 4 bases from J, leaving 12 bases between. The CDR3 totals 14 residues.

This chain connects TRBV5-5 to TRBJ1-3, with a tentative D call TRBD1 (5 bases). The CDR3 runs to 17 residues. The germline V gene encodes CDR1 SGHKS and CDR2 YYEKEE (reference sequence). V shed 0 bases and J shed 0 bases, with 13 bases lying between them. The CDR3 bases are TGTGCCAGCAGCTTGGGGGACTCACGCTTCTCTGGAAACACCATATATTTT. Translated: CASSLGDSRFSGNTIYF.

CDR3 sequence reads: CSVDSGGNTIYF. Written as DNA, the CDR3 is TGCAGCGTTGACTCAGGTGGAAACACCATATATTTT. V gene TRBV29-1 combines with J gene TRBJ1-3; D ambiguous. Trimming pared 3 bases from V and 3 bases from J, leaving 6 bases between. The CDR3 contains 12 residues. Germline-derived CDR1 and CDR2 are SQVTM and ANQGSEA.

The chain has TRBV15 and TRBJ2-5, with D tentatively TRBD1 (5 bases). The CDR3 spans 13 residues. V shed 4 bases and J shed 2 bases, with 8 bases lying between them. The V gene's germline CDR1 is LNHNV and CDR2 YYDKDF (reference sequence). In DNA, the CDR3 is TGTGCCACCAGCACACGACAGCAAGAGACCCAGTACTTC. As protein: CATSTRQQETQYF.

The rearrangement links TRBV6-5 to TRBJ1-5, with 7 bases fitting TRBD1. CDR1 and CDR2 (germline): MNHEY, SVGAGI. Trimming at V came to 5 bases and at J to 2 bases, leaving 6 bases not matched to a gene. This CDR3 has 15 amino acids. CDR3 nucleotides: TGTGCCAGCAGTCCGCGTACAGGGGGCAATCAGCCCCAGCATTTT. It yields the protein CASSPRTGGNQPQHF.

This chain joins TRBV15 and TRBJ1-2; tentatively, D is TRBD1 (6 bases). The CDR3 has 14 amino acids. Deletions cut 8 bases from V and 4 bases from J, with 17 bases between. Germline V CDR1 and CDR2: LNHNV, YYDKDF (reference sequence). CDR3: CATGRDTPIYGYTF. CDR3 nucleotides: TGTGCCACCGGGAGGGACACGCCTATCTATGGCTACACCTTC.

The rearrangement joins TRBV5-5 to TRBJ1-1; D might be TRBD1 (5 bases). The V and J ends lost 1 base and 7 bases respectively, with 8 bases between them. The CDR3 is 12 amino acids. Germline CDR1 is SGHKS and CDR2 is YYEKEE (reference sequence). CDR3 region: CASSLKTGEAFF. Written as DNA, the CDR3 is TGTGCCAGCAGCTTGAAAACAGGTGAAGCTTTCTTT.

CDR3 nucleotides: TGTGCCAGCAGTGAAGAGGGGGGGAACACAGATACGCAGTATTTT. Translating it yields CASSEEGGNTDTQYF. The chain joins TRBV2 to TRBJ2-3; the D gene is possibly TRBD2 (7 bases). The CDR3 sequence is 15 residues long. V lost 1 base and J 2 bases, leaving 10 bases between the germline ends. Germline-derived CDR1 and CDR2 are SNHLY and FYNNEI.

The chain joins TRBV28 to TRBJ2-3; 8 positions agree with TRBD1. Germline-derived CDR1 and CDR2 are MDHEN and SYDVKM. The CDR3 is made up of 17 amino acids. The V gene end was trimmed by 4 bases and the J gene end by 2 bases; junction bases not matched to a gene: 11. CDR3 in DNA: TGTGCCAGCAGTTCCAGGACAGGGAGAGGGCACACAGATACGCAGTATTTT. It translates to CASSSRTGRGHTDTQYF.

This clone has only one observation. The CDR3 DNA follows: TGTGCCAGCAGTGATAGACGGGTAGGTACGGGAAACGAGCAGTACTTC. Its translation: CASSDRRVGTGNEQYF. The chain carries TRBV6-1 and TRBJ2-7; tentatively, D is TRBD2 (5 bases). Trimming took 3 bases from V and 5 from J, leaving 20 bases between them. The CDR3 consists of 16 residues. Germline CDR1 reads MNHNS; CDR2 reads SASEGT.

The rearrangement links TRBV7-3 to TRBJ2-1, with 12 nucleotides matching TRBD1. The CDR3 sequence is 18 residues long. CDR1 and CDR2 from the germline V gene are SGHTA and FQGTGA. With 2 bases clipped from V and 2 bases from J, the junction kept 7 bases outside the gene matches. This CDR3 reads CASSLLPGTGGPYNEQFF. CDR3 coding DNA: TGTGCCAGCAGCTTATTACCCGGGACAGGGGGCCCCTACAATGAGCAGTTCTTC.

V gene TRBV5-1 combines with J gene TRBJ1-2, with D uncertain. The CDR3 covers 13 residues. Per germline, CDR1 SGHRS and CDR2 YFSETQ. The germline V and J ends were trimmed by 3 bases and 3 bases, with 9 bases remaining between them. Here the CDR3 DNA reads TGCGCCAGCAGCTGGGGAGTGGACTATGGCTACACCTTC. Translated, it gives CASSWGVDYGYTF.

V is TRBV9 and J is TRBJ2-3, with 9 bases aligning to TRBD2. V lost 0 bases and J lost 6; bases outside the gene matches: 8. This CDR3 contains 16 residues. Germline CDR1 and CDR2: SGDLS and YYNGEE. As DNA, the CDR3 is TGTGCCAGCAGCGTAGATGGGACTAGCCGCGGGGATACGCAGTATTTT. This translates into CASSVDGTSRGDTQYF.

The chain carries TRBV11-3 and TRBJ2-1; 7 positions agree with TRBD1. Germline CDR1 is SGHNT and CDR2 is YENEEA. This CDR3 has 13 residues. V shed 5 bases, J shed 5 bases, and the junction held 3 bases outside the gene matches. The CDR3 DNA is TGTGCCAGCAGCCACGACAGGGACAATGAGCAGTTCTTC. The encoded protein is CASSHDRDNEQFF.

V is TRBV7-9 and J is TRBJ1-2, with D perhaps TRBD1 (5 bases). V lost 5 bases to trimming and J lost 4 bases, with 17 bases between them. The CDR3 has 15 amino acids. The germline gives CDR1 SEHNR, CDR2 FQNEAQ (reference sequence). This chain's CDR3 is CASSPGGVGVYGYTF. The CDR3 bases are TGTGCCAGCAGCCCTGGAGGGGTGGGGGTCTATGGCTACACCTTC.

The chain links TRBV5-6 to TRBJ1-2; no clear D. This CDR3 contains 16 residues. Per the germline V gene, CDR1 is SGHDT and CDR2 is YYEEEE. Trimming took off 1 base at V and 0 bases at J, with 13 bases between the two ends. CDR3 coding DNA: TGTGCCAGCAGCTTGTCCTGGGCCGAAGCTAACTATGGCTACACCTTC. Translating it yields CASSLSWAEANYGYTF.

J is TRBJ1-2 and V is TRBV9; tentatively, D is TRBD1 (6 bases). Deletions cut 3 bases from V and 4 bases from J, with 7 bases between. The CDR3 has 12 residues. CDR1 and CDR2 (germline): SGDLS, YYNGEE. The CDR3 loop is CASSGGGYGYTF. CDR3 DNA: TGTGCCAGCAGCGGAGGGGGCTATGGCTACACCTTC.

This chain connects TRBV4-1 to TRBJ1-5; D unclear. The CDR3 extends over 14 amino acids. Germline CDR1 MGHRA, CDR2 YSYEKL. V was trimmed by 6 bases and J by 2 bases, leaving 11 bases between them. The CDR3, as DNA: TGCGCCAGCAGAGCAACCGAGGGCAATCAGCCCCAGCATTTT. Translated, it gives CASRATEGNQPQHF.

The rearrangement joins TRBV6-5 to TRBJ1-1; 7 bases agree with TRBD1. V lost 7 bases and J lost 5; bases outside the gene matches: 7. CDR1 and CDR2 (germline): MNHEY, SVGAGI. The CDR3 runs 13 residues. The CDR3 here is CASNPPGGTEAFF. In DNA form, the CDR3 reads TGTGCCAGCAACCCCCCAGGGGGGACTGAAGCTTTCTTT.

This chain joins TRBV10-3 and TRBJ1-1, with TRBD1 matching 7 bases. The V gene's germline CDR1 is ENHRY and CDR2 SYGVKD. Losses at the gene ends were 8 bases for V and 3 bases for J; bases not matched to a gene: 6. This CDR3 comprises 13 residues. The CDR3 DNA follows: TGTGCCATCCGCCGGGACAGCTACACTGAAGCTTTCTTT. Translation: CAIRRDSYTEAFF.

This clone has only a few counts. The chain combines TRBV28 with TRBJ2-6; TRBD1 aligns across 8 bases. Losses at the gene ends were 7 bases for V and 4 bases for J; bases not matched to a gene: 6. The CDR3 contains 15 residues. Germline values: CDR1 MDHEN, CDR2 SYDVKM. The CDR3 DNA reads TGTGCCAGCACCAAGACAGGGGCCGGGGCCAACGTCCTGACTTTC. Protein: CASTKTGAGANVLTF. Looking up the rest from reference TRBV28 and TRBJ2-6 gives the full variable domain: DVKVTQSSRYLVKRTGEKVFLECVQDMDHENMFWYRQDPGLGLRLIYFSYDVKMKEKGDIPEGYSVSREKKERFSLILESASTNQTSMYLCASTKTGAGANVLTFGAGSRLTVL.

In its sample, this clone was seen a few times. This chain connects TRBV3-1 (or the pseudogene TRBV3-2) to TRBJ2-5; D may be TRBD1 (6 bases). Germline assignment: CDR1 LGHDT and CDR2 YNNKEL (reference sequence). The CDR3 length is 15 residues. Trimming removed 1 base at V and 5 bases at J, with 14 bases between. CDR3 loop: CASSQVTGLSETQYF. CDR3 in DNA: TGTGCCAGCAGCCAAGTTACAGGGCTTTCGGAGACCCAGTACTTC.

The genes are TRBV3-1 (or the pseudogene TRBV3-2) and TRBJ1-1; D remains ambiguous. CDR3 length equals 14 residues. From germline, CDR1 is LGHDT and CDR2 YNNKEL (reference sequence). V was shortened by 2 bases and J by 6 bases, with 13 bases between the two germline ends. For the CDR3, the DNA is TGTGCCAGCAGCCAAAACGATCCGAGGGCTGAAGCTTTCTTT. Residues: CASSQNDPRAEAFF.

The chain links TRBV20-1 to TRBJ1-4; the D gene is possibly TRBD1 (6 bases). V lost 8 bases to trimming and J lost 10 bases, with 14 bases between them. CDR1 is DFQATT, CDR2 SNEGSKA, per germline (reference sequence). This CDR3 is 11 amino acids long. CDR3 nucleotide sequence: TGCAGTTCTATAGGGGGGGGAAAACTGTTTTTT. Protein: CSSIGGGKLFF.

This chain links TRBV3-1 (or the pseudogene TRBV3-2) with TRBJ1-1; no clear D. Between the trimmed V and J ends, which lost 3 bases and 3 bases, there was a span of 8 bases. The CDR3 has 13 residues. Germline loops: CDR1 LGHDT, CDR2 YNNKEL (reference sequence). The CDR3 here is CASSHRSDTEAFF. The CDR3 DNA reads TGTGCCAGCAGCCACAGAAGCGACACTGAAGCTTTCTTT.

The chain employs TRBV5-1 and TRBJ1-6; 10 bases line up with TRBD1. Germline lookup yields CDR1 SGHRS and CDR2 YFSETQ. Trimming cost V 4 bases and J 11 bases; bases outside gene matches: 18. The CDR3 is 18 residues long. CDR3: CASSPRGQGETRGPPLHF. CDR3 nucleotide sequence: TGCGCCAGCAGCCCAAGAGGACAGGGGGAAACCAGGGGGCCACCCCTCCACTTT.

The CDR3 region has the DNA TGCAGCGCCCGAGGCGGGACAGCGAACACCGGGGAGCTGTTTTTT. Its translation is CSARGGTANTGELFF. The chain employs TRBV29-1 and TRBJ2-2, with TRBD1 as a possible D gene (7 bases). Trimming cost V 7 bases and J 0 bases, with 15 bases left between them. The germline V gene encodes CDR1 SQVTM and CDR2 ANQGSEA. This CDR3 spans 15 amino acids.

This chain uses TRBV6-2 or TRBV6-3 with TRBJ1-5; D unresolved. The CDR3 covers 15 residues. V dropped 5 bases and J dropped 0 bases, with 11 bases sitting between them. Looked up from germline, CDR1 is MNHEY and CDR2 is SVGEGT. This CDR3 reads CASSSAGYSNQPQHF. CDR3 bases: TGTGCCAGCAGTAGCGCGGGGTATAGCAATCAGCCCCAGCATTTT.